The clone carrying this T cell receptor beta chain was found many times. The antigen remains undetermined. CDR1 GTSNPN and CDR2 SVGIG come from the germline V gene (reference sequence). This CDR3 is built from 15 residues. Trimming stripped 4 bases from V and 0 bases from J, with 14 bases between. No treatment of any kind had been given to any patient before thyroid surgery. Authors' data handling: A classifier of distant metastasis in papillary thyroid cancer was built from CDR3 differences (across clinicopathological groups). Through MiXCR, TCRdb re-clonotyped the PCR reads. Here the V and J calls rest on TCRdb's processing, not on the authors' analysis. The sample yields 20,000 to 30,000 clones, roughly 13% seen once. The sample is drawn from a study of metastatic and nonmetastatic thyroid tumors. Findings and caveats of the study: Malignant tumors reportedly showed significantly higher TCR beta diversity than benign nodules in both blood and tumor.

The sequence came from a female donor with papillary thyroid cancer or a benign thyroid nodule (not recorded which). Some clones in this sample may be carry-over from other donors' samples. This chain joins TRBV30 and TRBJ2-3; weak D call: TRBD2 (5 bases). The specimen was blood. CDR3 coding DNA: TGTGCCTGGAAGGGTCCGGGCGGGAGCACAGATACGCAGTATTTT. Amino acid sequence: CAWKGPGGSTDTQYF.